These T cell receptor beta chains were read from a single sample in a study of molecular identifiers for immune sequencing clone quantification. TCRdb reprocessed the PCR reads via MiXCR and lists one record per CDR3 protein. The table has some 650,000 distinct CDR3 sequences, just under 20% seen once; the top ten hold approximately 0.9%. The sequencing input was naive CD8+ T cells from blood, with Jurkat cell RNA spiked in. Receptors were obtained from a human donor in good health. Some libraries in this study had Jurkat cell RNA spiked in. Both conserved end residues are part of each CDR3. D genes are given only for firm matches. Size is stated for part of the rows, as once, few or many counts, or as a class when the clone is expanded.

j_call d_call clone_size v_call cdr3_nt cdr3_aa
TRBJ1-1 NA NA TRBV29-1 TGCAGCGTTAACAGCGGACTTGGCACTGAAGCTTTCTTT CSVNSGLGTEAFF
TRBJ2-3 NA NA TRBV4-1 TGCGCCAGCAGCCACGACACAGTTCAGGCGCAGTATTTT CASSHDTVQAQYF
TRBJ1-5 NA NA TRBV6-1 TGTGCCAGCAGGTCGGGTAGGGGCAATCAGCCCCAGCATTTT CASRSGRGNQPQHF
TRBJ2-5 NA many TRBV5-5 TGTGCCAGCAGCTTCCTCCGAGACAACCAAGAGACCCAGTACTTC CASSFLRDNQETQYF
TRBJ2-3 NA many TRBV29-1 TGCAGCGTTGAAGATCGAAGGCAACTCACAGATACGCAGTATTTT CSVEDRRQLTDTQYF
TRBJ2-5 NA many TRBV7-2 TGTGCCAGCAGCTTAAGTCGGGGTCGCGAGACCCAGTACTTC CASSLSRGRETQYF
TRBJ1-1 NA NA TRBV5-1 TGCGCCAGCAGCGGGGGTCGGTGGGGGTACACTGAAGCTTTCTTT CASSGGRWGYTEAFF
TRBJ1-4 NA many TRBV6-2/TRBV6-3 TGTGCCAGCAGTGAAAGATGGACGGCGACAACTAATGAAAAACTGTTTTTT CASSERWTATTNEKLFF
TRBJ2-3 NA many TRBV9 TGTGCCAGCAGCGTAGGGGACTTCAACACAGATACGCAGTATTTT CASSVGDFNTDTQYF
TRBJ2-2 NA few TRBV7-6 TGTGCCAGCAGCTTAGACGCGGAGGGGCGTACCGGGGAGCTGTTTTTT CASSLDAEGRTGELFF
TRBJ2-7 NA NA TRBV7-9 TGTGCCAGCAGCTTAGCGCTCGGACAGATCTCCTACGAGCAGTACTTC CASSLALGQISYEQYF
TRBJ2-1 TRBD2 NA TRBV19 TGTGCCAGTATCCCGACTAGCGGGATGCATTACAATGAGCAGTTCTTC CASIPTSGMHYNEQFF
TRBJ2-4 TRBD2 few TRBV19 TGTGCCAGTAGTATCACAAAGCGGGAGGCACAGGTCGCCCCCATTCAGTACTTC CASSITKREAQVAPIQYF
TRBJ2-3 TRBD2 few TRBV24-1 TGTGCCACCAGTTCAATCCAGAGCGGGAGGGTTACAGATACGCAGTATTTT CATSSIQSGRVTDTQYF
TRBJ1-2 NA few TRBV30 TGTGCCGCTGTAGGGGATCTTGACTATGGCTACACCTTC CAAVGDLDYGYTF
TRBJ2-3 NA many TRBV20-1 TGCAGTGCTAGAGTCTCGGGACTCCGCACAGATACGCAGTATTTT CSARVSGLRTDTQYF
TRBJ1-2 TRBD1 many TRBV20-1 TGCAGTGCCAAGACAGGGACGTATGGCTACACCTTC CSAKTGTYGYTF
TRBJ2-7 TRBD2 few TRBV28 TGTGCCACCAAAACCGCTAGCGGAGACTACGAGCAGTACTTC CATKTASGDYEQYF
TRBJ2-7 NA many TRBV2 TGTGCCAGCTCCGGGACTGCGGTCTACGAGCAGTACTTC CASSGTAVYEQYF
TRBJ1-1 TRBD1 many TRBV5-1 TGCGCCAGCAGCACCACAGGGGGGGAGATTGAAGCTTTCTTT CASSTTGGEIEAFF
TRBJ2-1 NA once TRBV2 TGTGCCAGCAGTGCAGCGCCCCATTCACCGGGACTCGAGGATGAGCAGTTCTTC CASSAAPHSPGLEDEQFF
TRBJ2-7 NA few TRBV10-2 TGCGCCAGCGGGCCGGGCCGATTTGCCTACGAGCAGTACTTC CASGPGRFAYEQYF
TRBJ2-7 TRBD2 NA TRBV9 TGTGCCAGCAGCGTAGCTTGGGGACTAGCCTACGAGCAGTACTTC CASSVAWGLAYEQYF
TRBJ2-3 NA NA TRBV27 TGTGCCAGCAGTTCCTTAGCGGTATTGAGCACAGATACGCAGTGTTTT CASSSLAVLSTDTQCF
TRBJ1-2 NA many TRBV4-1 TGCGCCAGCAGCCAAGTAAATGGGGCGAATGGCTACACCTTC CASSQVNGANGYTF
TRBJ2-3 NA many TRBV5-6 TGTGCCAGCACCCTTGGCCCCTCCTACGCCTCCGAAGATACGCAGTATTTT CASTLGPSYASEDTQYF
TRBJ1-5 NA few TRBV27 TGTGCCAGCAGTTGGTCCGGGGGGAGCAATCAGCCCCAGCATTTT CASSWSGGSNQPQHF
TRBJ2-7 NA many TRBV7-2 TGTGCCAGCAGCTTAGAGGGGAGTAGCTCCTACGAGCAGTACTTC CASSLEGSSSYEQYF
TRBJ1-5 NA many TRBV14 TGTGCCAGCAGCCCCGGACTTAATCAGCCCCAGCATTTT CASSPGLNQPQHF
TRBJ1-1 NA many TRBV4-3 TGCGCCAGCAGCCAAGAAAGACAGCAGAACACTGAAGCTTTCTTT CASSQERQQNTEAFF
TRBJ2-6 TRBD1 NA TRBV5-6 TGTGCCAGCGGCTTGCGGTTGGGACAGGGGGCGACTGGGGCCAACGTCCTGACTTTC CASGLRLGQGATGANVLTF
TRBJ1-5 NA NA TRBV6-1 TGTGCCAGCAGTGACTTGGCTCCCTTCGGCCAGCCCCAGCATTTT CASSDLAPFGQPQHF
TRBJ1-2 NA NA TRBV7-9 TGTGCCAGCAGCATGGGACCCCATGGCTACACCTTC CASSMGPHGYTF
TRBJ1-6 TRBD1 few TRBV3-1 TGTGCCAGCAGCCATTTCGGACAGGAATCCTATAATTCACCCCTCCACTTT CASSHFGQESYNSPLHF
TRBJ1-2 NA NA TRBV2 TGTGCCAGCAGTCGTATTATACTAGGGGGTGGTCTCTATGGCTACACCTTC CASSRIILGGGLYGYTF
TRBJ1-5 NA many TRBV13 TGTGCCAGCAGCTTAGGGGCGCGAAGCAATCAGCCCCAGCATTTT CASSLGARSNQPQHF
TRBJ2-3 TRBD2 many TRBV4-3 TGCGCCAGCAGCCAAGACACCCGACTAGCGGGCCGCACAGATACGCAGTATTTT CASSQDTRLAGRTDTQYF
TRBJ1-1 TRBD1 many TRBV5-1 TGCGCCAGCAGCTGGGGACAGGGTGGTGAAGCTTTCTTT CASSWGQGGEAFF